The sequence of this T cell receptor (beta chain) was determined in a study of cytomegalovirus exposure and HLA in healthy donors (dated by TCRdb to the late 2010s). For context, the study as a whole: An earlier analysis of 587 of the donors reported roughly 300 Gb of sequence data and around 100 million unique TCR beta sequences obtained from 180 million or so T cells. The study was designed to test whether signatures of past pathogen exposure could be identified by cataloging public T cell receptors. Donor age, sex, ethnicity and CMV serostatus were collected together with the repertoire data. All discovery cohort repertoires had been generated on a single sequencing platform. A later analysis re-analyzed previously published TCR beta repertoires from approximately 670 donors and added high-resolution HLA genotyping to study TCR occurrence patterns. The study combined high-throughput TCR immunosequencing, statistical association of individual TCRs with disease status, and machine learning to predict cytomegalovirus infection status. Along with the roughly 710-subject first cohort, a separate validation cohort of over a hundred different subjects was used. The number of typed donors differed by locus: 629-630 for A, B, C, DRB1 and DQB1; 500 to 550 for DQA1; around 580 for DPA1; and about 450 for DPB1. An early release that covered some 630 HLA-typed donors contained around 300 gigabases of sequencing data and about 93 million unique TCR sequences. In a later genetic analysis, genome-wide SNP genotypes for about three fifths of the roughly 670 donors were used, and that subset was treated as a discovery cohort. HLA typing covered class I and class II loci at four-digit resolution. Rather than using new phenotypic data, the later analysis identified candidate immune exposures from TCR beta sequences and from how often those sequences occurred across donors. Among around 400 genotyped donors of the cohort, an average of about 240,000 unique TCR beta nucleotide sequences were sequenced per donor, roughly 18% of them non-productive. An earlier analysis of 587 of the donors used high-throughput TCR beta sequencing to judge whether each TCR beta V gene segment behaved as functional or pseudogenic. The T cell repertoires of some 670 subjects were profiled by immunosequencing and related to cytomegalovirus serostatus. Among the roughly 370 genotyped donors, 75% to 90% belonged to the genetic ancestry cluster associated with self-reported Caucasian donors. Roughly five DR-DQ haplotypes were treated as single units for association and clustering because of strong linkage in the cohort. Points the paper makes about the study in general: At a false discovery rate of 0.05, a later analysis linked under 20,000 TCR beta sequences to specific HLA alleles. Correlated functional status among segregating V segments might reflect linkage disequilibrium, but an unknown experimental factor could not be ruled out. In this cohort, only TCR beta chains were sequenced, and detectable features were limited by the absence of alpha or paired-chain data. Three of the identified cytomegalovirus-associated TCR beta chains were confirmed in vitro to be specific for cytomegalovirus antigens. Some IMGT-functional V segments, including TRBV6-2 and TRBV6-3, could not be told apart with the 87-base-pair reads, so those segments were excluded. The study listed 150 to 200 TCR beta chains as associated with cytomegalovirus. Assigning TCR associations to individual alleles was difficult when HLA alleles, especially DR and DQ, strongly co-occurred. Across donors, most TCR sequences were observed very rarely, whereas some public TCRs were present in many individuals. In a later analysis, most CMV-associated TCR beta chains were found to appear HLA-restricted, with HLA associations seemingly driven largely by CMV exposure. In a later genetic analysis, fewer N-insertions in productive TCRs were reported among donors in an Asian-associated ancestry cluster than the roughly 640-donor mean. Cytomegalovirus status was reported to be diagnosed by the classifier with high specificity and sensitivity in both the original and validation cohorts. A further reported finding was that TCR beta sequences accurately predicted the HLA-A and HLA-B alleles for most subjects in the first cohort. Presence/absence analyses assumed roughly uniform sequencing depth across donors, an assumption that may not hold. The earlier analysis of 587 of the donors excluded seventeen rarely observed V segments, including chromosome 9 orphons, because counts were too low. In a later genetic analysis, a missense DCLRE1C variant was associated with V-gene and J-gene trimming of TCR beta chains, and the association was replicated in an independent cohort. It was suggested by the authors that the approach could potentially be generalized to other disease states and immunological phenotypes. A later analysis found that HLA-associated TCR beta chains were more clonally expanded and had lower generation probabilities than equally common non-associated chains. Broadly in line with IMGT annotations, most TCR beta V segments showed up in productive rearrangements about 90% or about 30% of the time in an earlier analysis of a few hundred of the donors. Because some donors lacked HLA typing at each locus, the association tests relied only on the typed subset. A cluster of highly shared sequence variants was judged likely to represent a technical artifact of the sequencing pipeline. According to a later analysis, parvovirus B19, influenza, CMV and Epstein-Barr virus appeared linked to several top co-occurrence clusters. The only immune exposure information available for the cohort was CMV serostatus. According to a later analysis, TCR association rates differed among HLA loci, with DRB1 alleles showing the most associated TCRs and HLA-C alleles showing the fewest.

The cohort consisted of more than 650 healthy bone marrow donors. At the time of sampling, every cohort member was nominally healthy, though immune exposures that went unrecorded were likely present. The donor was CMV seronegative and belonged to the group of around 350 seronegative cohort members. A peripheral blood sample was collected from each donor, and TCR beta sequencing was performed on peripheral blood mononuclear cells. Genomic DNA was extracted from the blood cell samples with the Qiagen DNeasy Blood Extraction Kit. The germline ends are 17 bases apart after V is trimmed by 7 bases and J by 5 bases. The CDR3 runs 15 residues from the cysteine to the phenylalanine. Of all the DNA, just the CDR3 is kept, 45 bases in frame from base 1. Sequences LNHDA (CDR1) and SQIVND (CDR2) are obtained from the germline V gene (reference sequence). As to this clone: Its binding antigen is unknown. Per-base qualities were not stored, and no clone one base away is much larger.

Libraries were built with the immunoSEQ multiplex PCR assay. A mixture of 60 forward primers for TCR Vbeta segments and 13 reverse primers for TCR Jbeta segments was used in the multiplex PCR. A multiplex PCR assay on genomic DNA amplified the CDR3 region of rearranged TCR beta genes. The Illumina HiSeq System was used to sequence the amplified TCR beta libraries as 87-base-pair reads. In the original analysis: In a later analysis, roughly 80 million unique TCR beta chains were counted across the 650 to 700 repertoires, and roughly 10 million of these chains were shared by at least two donors. A nearest-neighbor algorithm error-corrected the raw reads and collapsed the reads into unique sequences, merging closely related sequences to remove PCR and sequencing errors. Alignment of CDR3 sequences to IMGT reference sequences was used to assign V, D and J gene segments. For a sequence to be retained, a match of at least six nucleotides was required to both a V gene segment and a J gene segment. Rearrangements were called productive when the CDR3 lacked stop codons and stayed in frame with V and J; all others were non-productive. CDR3 was defined according to IMGT convention as the region running from the second conserved V-encoded cysteine to the conserved J-encoded phenylalanine. The earlier analysis of 587 of the donors excluded sequences that lacked an unambiguous match to a single V gene segment. In an earlier analysis of a few hundred of the donors, V segments were called functional above 56.7% productive rearrangements and were called segregating when the between-donor standard deviation exceeded 5%. A statistical classification framework was developed to diagnose cytomegalovirus status using the catalog of TCR beta chain sequences. In a later analysis, TCR nucleotide sequences were compared against IMGT/GENE-DB human TR gene sequences so that V and J genes could be assigned. In a later analysis, CDR3 sequences and most-parsimonious VDJ recombination scenarios were assigned using the TCRdist pipeline. A later analysis defined each TCR beta chain by its CDR3 amino acid sequence plus V-gene family, and excluded reads lacking a unique V-gene family. To address suspected cross-contamination and a sequencing artifact, a later analysis removed 592 highly shared, low-generation-probability nucleotide sequences. In a later analysis, a clonal expansion index for each public chain was calculated from normalized within-repertoire ranks of inferred template counts. A later analysis computed generation probabilities with a VDJ recombination model fitted to out-of-frame rearrangements, and checked the results against IGoR. In a later analysis, TCR-TCR, TCR-HLA and TCR-CMV co-occurrence was scored with hypergeometric tests, and a repertoire-size bias correction was applied to TCR pairs. False discovery rates were estimated in a later analysis by permuting HLA or CMV assignments 20 times. A later analysis grouped co-occurring TCRs with DBSCAN, adding TCRdist sequence similarity when clustering within HLA-allele-positive subsets. Co-occurrence clustering excluded repertoires with fewer than 30,000 or more than 120,000 public chains, plus five with anomalous nucleotide sharing. TCRdb took this table from immuneACCESS and kept in-frame rearrangements with V and J called. Such tables lack part of the clones; where checked against another copy, unresolved V genes explain under half of the gap, and the rest is unexplained. The DNA gave D and trimming, while V, J and clone size come from that table. This sample is represented by about 130,000 clones; approximately 85% of them were singletons. The biggest ten clones account for more than 1.5% of the sample.

The sequence was obtained from a boy younger than 18 in good health and CMV-seronegative. Sequenced sample: PBMCs. Recombination connected TRBV19 to TRBJ1-4, with no confidently assigned D gene. The sequenced DNA: TGTGCCAGTACCCGTAGGCACAGCCTAAATGAAAAACTGTTTTTT. The encoded protein is CASTRRHSLNEKLFF.